This T cell receptor (beta chain) was found in a study of early T cells in non-severe SARS-CoV-2 infection. Only a few counts were recorded for this clonotype. The germline V gene has CDR1 LNHDA and CDR2 SQIVND (reference sequence). V lost 5 bases, J lost 3 bases, and 6 bases stayed unmatched. There are 15 residues in the CDR3. TCRdb fed the 5' RACE reads into MiXCR, producing one record per CDR3 protein. The table lists 30,000 to 35,000 distinct CDR3 sequences, roughly 6.6% of them singletons. The material was whole blood, obtained at baseline. The J gene is TRBJ1-5, the V gene TRBV19, with 8 bases aligning to TRBD1. This sequence originates from an adult who was a healthcare worker with PCR-confirmed SARS-CoV-2 infection or an uninfected control (not recorded which). The CDR3 protein is CASSYWTGNNQPQHF. In DNA form, the CDR3 reads TGTGCCAGTAGTTATTGGACAGGGAACAATCAGCCCCAGCATTTT.